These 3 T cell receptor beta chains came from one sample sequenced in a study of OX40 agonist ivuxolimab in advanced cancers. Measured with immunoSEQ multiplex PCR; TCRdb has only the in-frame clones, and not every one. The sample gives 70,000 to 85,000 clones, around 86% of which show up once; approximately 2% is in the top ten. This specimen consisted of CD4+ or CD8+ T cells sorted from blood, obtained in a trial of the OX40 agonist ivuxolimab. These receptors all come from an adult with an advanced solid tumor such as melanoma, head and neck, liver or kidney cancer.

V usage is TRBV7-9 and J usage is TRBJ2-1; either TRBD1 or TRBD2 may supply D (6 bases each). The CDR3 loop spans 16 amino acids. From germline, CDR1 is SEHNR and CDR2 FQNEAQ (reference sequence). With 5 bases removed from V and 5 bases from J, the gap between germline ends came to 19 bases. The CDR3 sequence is CASSGRGPRGDNEQFF. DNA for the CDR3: TGTGCCAGCAGCGGTCGGGGGCCGAGGGGCGACAATGAGCAGTTCTTC.

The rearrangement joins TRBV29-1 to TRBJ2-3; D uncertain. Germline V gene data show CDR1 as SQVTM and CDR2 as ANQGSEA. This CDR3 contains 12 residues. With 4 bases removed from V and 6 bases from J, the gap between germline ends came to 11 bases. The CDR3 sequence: CSVGAFSDTQYF. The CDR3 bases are TGCAGCGTTGGGGCGTTTTCGGATACGCAGTATTTT.

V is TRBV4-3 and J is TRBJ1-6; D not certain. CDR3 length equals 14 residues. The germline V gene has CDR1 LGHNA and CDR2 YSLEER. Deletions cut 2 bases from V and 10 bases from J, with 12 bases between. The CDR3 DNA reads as TGCGCCAGCAGCCAATTCGCACCGGGATCACCCCTCCACTTT. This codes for CASSQFAPGSPLHF.